This record looks at one TCR beta chain sequence and its context. The antigen remains undetermined. Trimming took 8 bases from V and 5 from J; bases not matched to a gene: 3. The germline CDR1 and CDR2 sequences are WNHNN and SYGVQD (reference sequence). The CDR3 covers 13 residues. Systemic immunosuppression or a history of autoimmune disease excluded patients. Blood samples were obtained at baseline, cycle 4 day 1, and cycle 7 day 1. This record belongs to a study of OX40 agonist ivuxolimab in advanced cancers. Study-wide results and caveats: Certain nonresponders additionally had low normalized T-cell clonal expansion.

Sequencing used immunoSEQ multiplex PCR; TCRdb keeps in-frame clones, though not all of them. The sample shows tens of thousands of clones, 75% to 90% of them seen only once. Sequenced here: CD4+ or CD8+ T cells sorted from blood, sampled in a trial of the OX40 agonist ivuxolimab. V usage is TRBV10-1 and J usage is TRBJ2-1; 10 bases align to TRBD1. This sequence was found in an adult with an advanced solid tumor such as melanoma, head and neck, liver or kidney cancer. In DNA form, the CDR3 reads TGCGCCAGCGGGACAGGGGACAACAATGAGCAGTTCTTC. It specifies CASGTGDNNEQFF.